The 11 T cell receptor beta chains reported below all come from one sample, sequenced in a study of T-cell memory formation after mild COVID-19. TCRdb recomputed calls from the 5' RACE reads with MiXCR, one row per CDR3 protein. This sample yields some 450,000 distinct CDR3 sequences, of which over 15% are seen a single time; approximately 8.1% belongs to the top ten. The material sequenced was PBMCs or a T cell subset sorted from them (not recorded which). These receptors were taken from an adult woman who had mild COVID-19 (a few samples of this study predate the infection). Cell type and time point are not known.

This clonotype has a count of ten or more. V is TRBV20-1 and J is TRBJ1-1; D gene ambiguous. The CDR3 has 11 residues. CDR1 and CDR2 (germline): DFQATT, SNEGSKA (reference sequence). V gave up 5 bases and J gave up 1 base, with 5 bases separating them. The CDR3 DNA sequence: TGCAGTGCTCCTCGGAACACTGAAGCTTTCTTT. Amino acids: CSAPRNTEAFF.

The sample holds many counts of this clonotype. V gene TRBV6-4 combines with J gene TRBJ2-1, with 12 positions matching TRBD2. The length of the CDR3 is 13 residues. Per the germline V gene, CDR1 is MRHNA and CDR2 is SNTAGT. Trimming cost V 6 bases and J 10 bases; bases outside gene matches: 4. The CDR3 region is CASSAGTSGEQFF. CDR3 DNA: TGTGCCAGCAGCGCCGGGACTAGCGGGGAGCAGTTCTTC.

The rearrangement uses TRBV20-1 and TRBJ2-1; tentatively, D is TRBD1 (6 bases). V was shortened by 0 bases and J by 14 bases, with 11 bases between the two germline ends. This CDR3 contains 11 residues. Germline loops: CDR1 DFQATT, CDR2 SNEGSKA (reference sequence). CDR3 protein: CSARDGEGEFF. The CDR3 nucleotides read TGCAGTGCTAGAGATGGTGAGGGGGAGTTCTTC.

This chain connects TRBV30 to TRBJ2-1; maybe TRBD1 (6 bases). The CDR3 spans 13 residues. Germline CDR1 is GTSNPN and CDR2 is SVGIG (reference sequence). The V end lost 2 bases, the J end lost 2 bases, and 7 bases lay between the germline ends. Here the CDR3 reads CAWSQGTYNEQFF. CDR3 coding DNA: TGTGCCTGGAGTCAGGGGACCTACAATGAGCAGTTCTTC.

This sequence joins TRBV3-1 and TRBJ2-1; TRBD2 agrees at 10 bases. The CDR3 is 15 amino acids. Per the germline V gene, CDR1 is LGHDT and CDR2 is YNNKEL (reference sequence). V gave up 4 bases and J gave up 7 bases; unmatched junction bases: 7. The CDR3 is CASSRSGGKMNEQFF. The CDR3 nucleotides read TGTGCCAGCAGCCGTAGCGGGGGGAAGATGAATGAGCAGTTCTTC.

This clonotype has more than one count but fewer than ten. This chain joins TRBV5-1 and TRBJ1-1; 9 bases fit TRBD1. The CDR3 runs 16 residues. The V gene end was trimmed by 4 bases and the J gene end by 1 base; junction bases not matched to a gene: 8. Germline-derived CDR1 and CDR2 are SGHRS and YFSETQ. In DNA, the CDR3 is TGCGCCAGCAGCCTCCAAGCGACAGGGGGGAACACTGAAGCTTTCTTT. Its protein product is CASSLQATGGNTEAFF.

This clonotype was counted only a few times. The chain is built from TRBV20-1 and TRBJ1-1; TRBD1 aligns across 9 bases. Per germline, CDR1 DFQATT and CDR2 SNEGSKA (reference sequence). V lost 0 bases to trimming and J lost 1 base; unmatched junction nucleotides: 12. CDR3 length: 18 residues. This CDR3 reads CSARDPEGWTGENTEAFF. The CDR3, as DNA: TGCAGTGCTAGAGATCCCGAGGGGTGGACAGGGGAGAACACTGAAGCTTTCTTT.

This chain connects TRBV20-1 to TRBJ2-7, with TRBD2 identical over 9 bases. The CDR3 runs to 14 residues. CDR1 is DFQATT and CDR2 is SNEGSKA in the germline V gene (reference sequence). V lost 1 base to trimming and J lost 0 bases; unmatched junction nucleotides: 1. CDR3 residues: CSARGTSDSYEQYF. CDR3 bases: TGCAGTGCTAGAGGGACTAGCGACTCCTACGAGCAGTACTTC.

This chain joins TRBV7-9 and TRBJ2-7, with 14 bases identical to TRBD2. With 4 bases clipped from V and 5 bases from J, the junction kept 7 bases outside the gene matches. The CDR3 extends over 16 amino acids. Germline CDR1 and CDR2: SEHNR and FQNEAQ (reference sequence). CDR3 sequence reads: CASSSPSGLAGDEQYF. In DNA form, the CDR3 reads TGTGCCAGCAGCTCCCCGTCGGGACTAGCGGGAGACGAGCAGTACTTC. Drawing the rest from reference TRBV7-9 and TRBJ2-7, the complete variable domain is DTGVSQNPRHKITKRGQNVTFRCDPISEHNRLYWYRQTLGQGPEFLTYFQNEAQLEKSRLLSDRFSAERPKGSFSTLEIQRTEQGDSAMYLCASSSPSGLAGDEQYFGPGTRLTVT.

This clonotype was seen a handful of times. V and J are TRBV24-1 and TRBJ1-5; D gene uncertain. V was pared by 5 bases and J by 4 bases, with 8 bases between. CDR3 length: 13 residues. CDR1 and CDR2 from the germline V gene are KGHDR and SFDVKD. CDR3 sequence (DNA): TGTGCCACCAGTGGCGGGTGGAATCAGCCCCAGCATTTT. This translates into CATSGGWNQPQHF.

This clonotype was observed at least ten times. In DNA form, the CDR3 reads TGTGCCAGCAGCTTACACAGGGGTGGGGTCACTGAAGCTTTCTTT. Its protein product is CASSLHRGGVTEAFF. The gene calls are TRBV5-6 and TRBJ1-1, with 7 bases identical to TRBD1. Trimming took 2 bases from V and 4 from J; bases not matched to a gene: 8. The CDR3 contains 15 residues. The germline CDR1 and CDR2 sequences are SGHDT and YYEEEE.